This T cell receptor (beta chain) appears in the sequencing data of a study of radiation and T cells in renal cell carcinoma. Study-wide results and caveats: Pretreatment tumor biopsies were lacking, so baseline clonotypes are unknown.

Sequenced by immunoSEQ multiplex PCR; TCRdb stores in-frame clones only, minus some. The data contain about 130,000 clones, roughly four fifths of them singletons. This clone has a handful of counts. The antigen is undetermined. V gave up 0 bases and J gave up 7 bases, with 7 bases separating them. The germline gives CDR1 SGHRS, CDR2 YFSETQ. The CDR3 consists of 13 residues. The time point is: blood 2 weeks post-SBRT. Indicated treatment: 15 Gy SBRT to primary tumor, nephrectomy 4 weeks later. This TCR came from a woman aged 60-75 years with renal cell carcinoma. This rearrangement joins TRBV5-1 to TRBJ2-2; D unresolved. The material was blood, obtained from a patient whose treatment included radiotherapy and nephrectomy. The CDR3 sequence: CASSLDFNGELFF. The CDR3 nucleotides are TGCGCCAGCAGCTTGGACTTCAACGGGGAGCTGTTTTTT.